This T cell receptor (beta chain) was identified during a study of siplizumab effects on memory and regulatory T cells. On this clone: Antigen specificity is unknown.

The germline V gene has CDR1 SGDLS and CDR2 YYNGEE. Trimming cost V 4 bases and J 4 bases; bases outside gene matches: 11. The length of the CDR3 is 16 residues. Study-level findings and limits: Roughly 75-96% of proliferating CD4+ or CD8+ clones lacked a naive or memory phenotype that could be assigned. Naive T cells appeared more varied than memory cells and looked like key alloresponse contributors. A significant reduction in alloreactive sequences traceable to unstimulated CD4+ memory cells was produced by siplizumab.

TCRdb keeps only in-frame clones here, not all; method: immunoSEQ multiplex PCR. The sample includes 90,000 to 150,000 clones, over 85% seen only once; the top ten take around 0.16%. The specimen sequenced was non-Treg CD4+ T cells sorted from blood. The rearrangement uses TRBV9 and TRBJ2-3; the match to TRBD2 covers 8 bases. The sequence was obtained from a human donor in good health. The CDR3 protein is CASSTLAGTIPDTQYF. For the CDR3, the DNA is TGTGCCAGCAGCACGTTAGCGGGGACTATACCAGATACGCAGTATTTT.